The 25 T cell receptor beta chains given below trace back to one sample, sequenced in a study of cytomegalovirus exposure and HLA in healthy donors. Primers included in the PCR were 60 Vbeta and 13 Jbeta primers. Method: immunoSEQ multiplex PCR; TCRdb's copy keeps in-frame clones and lacks some. Of around 190,000 clones in the sample, 70% to 80% are singletons; the top ten hold more than 1.5%. The sequencing input was PBMCs. Every receptor here comes from a woman aged 45-60 years in good health and CMV-seronegative.

The rearrangement joins TRBV6-1 to TRBJ2-1, with TRBD1 matching over 7 bases. Losses at the gene ends were 3 bases for V and 2 bases for J; bases not matched to a gene: 7. Germline-derived CDR1 and CDR2 are MNHNS and SASEGT. The CDR3 has 16 amino acids. The CDR3 nucleotides are TGTGCCAGCAGTGATGAGGGGGCCCCCCCCTACAATGAGCAGTTCTTC. Residues: CASSDEGAPPYNEQFF.

The chain employs TRBV5-4 and TRBJ2-2, with TRBD1 identical over 8 bases. CDR3 length equals 16 residues. The V gene's germline CDR1 is SGHNT and CDR2 YYREEE (reference sequence). The J segment lost 5 bases and the V segment lost 4 bases, leaving 10 bases of the junction unmatched. The CDR3 DNA reads as TGTGCCAGCAGCGTTGGACAGGGTGTAAGAACCGGGGAGCTGTTTTTT. Protein sequence: CASSVGQGVRTGELFF.

V gene TRBV19 combines with J gene TRBJ1-2; a weak D match, TRBD1 (6 bases). The ends were cut back, 4 bases at V and 3 bases at J, with 12 bases in the middle. Germline assignment: CDR1 LNHDA and CDR2 SQIVND (reference sequence). CDR3 length equals 14 residues. The CDR3 region is CASSTRGVDYGYTF. The CDR3 DNA sequence: TGTGCCAGTAGTACCAGGGGAGTTGACTATGGCTACACCTTC.

V gene TRBV11-1 combines with J gene TRBJ2-7; perhaps TRBD2 as D (6 bases). From germline, CDR1 is SGHAT and CDR2 FQDESV (reference sequence). Trimming shortened V by 4 bases and J by 5 bases, and 9 bases separated the two germline ends. This CDR3 is built from 12 residues. Written as DNA, the CDR3 is TGTGCCAGCAGCTGGGACTTAAACGAGCAGTACTTC. Translation: CASSWDLNEQYF. Variable domain in full (rest from reference TRBV11-1 and TRBJ2-7): EAEVAQSPRYKITEKSQAVAFWCDPISGHATLYWYRQILGQGPELLVQFQDESVVDDSQLPKDRFSAERLKGVDSTLKIQPAELGDSAMYLCASSWDLNEQYFGPGTRLTVT.

The chain combines TRBV27 with TRBJ1-4; TRBD1 is a possible D gene (6 bases). The CDR3 totals 15 residues. CDR1 is MNHEY and CDR2 is SMNVEV in the germline V gene (reference sequence). V gave up 6 bases and J gave up 8 bases, with 19 bases separating them. CDR3 sequence: CASSSTPGHEEKLFF. CDR3 in DNA: TGTGCCAGCAGCTCAACTCCGGGACATGAGGAAAAACTGTTTTTT.

CDR3 sequence: CASSPTSGVEQYF. DNA of the CDR3: TGTGCCAGCAGCCCAACCTCAGGGGTCGAGCAGTACTTC. The genes are TRBV7-6 and TRBJ2-7, with D perhaps TRBD1 (6 bases). The V gene's germline CDR1 is SGHVS and CDR2 FNYEAQ. V dropped 5 bases and J dropped 6 bases, with 14 bases sitting between them. CDR3 length equals 13 residues.

The chain uses TRBV9 and TRBJ1-5; tentative D call: TRBD1 (5 bases). CDR3 length: 14 amino acids. In germline, CDR1 is SGDLS, CDR2 YYNGEE. Trimming removed 0 bases at V and 7 bases at J, with 11 bases between. CDR3 in amino acids: CASSVGTGRQPQHF. Written as DNA, the CDR3 is TGTGCCAGCAGCGTAGGTACAGGTCGCCAGCCCCAGCATTTT.

The V call is TRBV7-6, the J call TRBJ1-4; D is uncertain. Germline V gene data show CDR1 as SGHVS and CDR2 as FNYEAQ. The germline V and J ends were trimmed by 1 base and 4 bases, with 10 bases remaining between them. This CDR3 is built from 15 residues. The chain's CDR3 is CASSLGLADNEKLFF. Written as DNA, the CDR3 is TGTGCCAGCAGCTTAGGGCTGGCGGATAATGAAAAACTGTTTTTT.

V usage is TRBV6-5 and J usage is TRBJ1-2; D uncertain. The CDR3 extends over 15 amino acids. V shed 0 bases and J shed 0 bases, with 8 bases lying between them. Germline V gene data show CDR1 as MNHEY and CDR2 as SVGAGI. CDR3 residues: CASSYSEAANYGYTF. Here the CDR3 DNA reads TGTGCCAGCAGTTACTCTGAGGCAGCTAACTATGGCTACACCTTC.

V is TRBV2 and J is TRBJ1-3; D gene uncertain. V was cut by 1 base and J by 1 base, with 14 bases left in between. The germline CDR1 and CDR2 sequences are SNHLY and FYNNEI. The CDR3 is 17 residues long. CDR3 sequence: CASSEVGGSRSGNTIYF. The CDR3 nucleotides are TGTGCCAGCAGTGAAGTGGGAGGGTCGAGGTCTGGAAACACCATATATTTT.

The chain combines TRBV7-9 with TRBJ2-2, with 13 bases aligning to TRBD2. The germline V gene has CDR1 SEHNR and CDR2 FQNEAQ (reference sequence). The length of the CDR3 is 18 residues. Germline trimming cut 5 bases from V and 4 bases from J; bases unmatched to any gene: 10. The DNA for the CDR3 is TGTGCCAGCAGCCAAACCGGACTAGCGGGAGTCCCCACCGGGGAGCTGTTTTTT. Amino acids: CASSQTGLAGVPTGELFF.

V gene TRBV5-6 combines with J gene TRBJ1-1; D gene uncertain. The CDR3 consists of 13 residues. The ends were cut back, 0 bases at V and 11 bases at J, with 14 bases in the middle. Germline assignment: CDR1 SGHDT and CDR2 YYEEEE. The CDR3 region has the DNA TGTGCCAGCAGCTTGGGTGGGCCCGGAGGGGCTTTCTTT. Residues: CASSLGGPGGAFF.

The rearrangement joins TRBV4-3 to TRBJ2-5, with 7 bases that match TRBD2. This CDR3 spans 15 amino acids. The germline V gene encodes CDR1 LGHNA and CDR2 YSLEER. Trimming took 8 bases from V and 5 from J; bases not matched to a gene: 14. The CDR3 DNA follows: TGCGCCAGCGCGTCTAGCGGTTTTTTTGGGGAGACCCAGTACTTC. Its protein is CASASSGFFGETQYF.

The chain joins TRBV29-1 to TRBJ2-7, with TRBD1 as a possible D gene (6 bases). The CDR3 runs to 13 residues. Germline CDR1 and CDR2: SQVTM and ANQGSEA. The V and J ends lost 7 bases and 2 bases respectively, with 15 bases between them. In nucleotides, the CDR3 is TGCAGCGCTGCCGGGACACGACCCTACGAGCAGTACTTC. Amino acids: CSAAGTRPYEQYF.

The CDR3 DNA follows: TGTGCCAGCAGCCTAGGACAGTTATATGGCTACACCTTC. It encodes CASSLGQLYGYTF. This chain connects TRBV6-6 to TRBJ1-2; a weak D match, TRBD1 (6 bases). Germline V lookup: CDR1 MNHNY, CDR2 SVGAGI (reference sequence). This CDR3 is 13 amino acids long. Trimming took off 6 bases at V and 5 bases at J, with 13 bases between the two ends.

This chain joins TRBV7-6 and TRBJ1-2, with 9 bases lining up with TRBD1. Germline-derived CDR1 and CDR2 are SGHVS and FNYEAQ. CDR3 length equals 14 residues. V was clipped by 5 bases and J by 8 bases; unmatched bases: 9. CDR3 residues: CASSATGTGQGYTF. The CDR3 region has the DNA TGTGCCAGCAGCGCAACCGGGACAGGGCAGGGCTACACCTTC.

This chain connects TRBV7-6 to TRBJ2-7; a possible D gene is TRBD2 (5 bases). Trimming took off 5 bases at V and 2 bases at J, with 13 bases between the two ends. This CDR3 contains 14 residues. Germline loops: CDR1 SGHVS, CDR2 FNYEAQ. CDR3 loop: CASSLSPGAYEQYF. CDR3 bases: TGTGCCAGCAGCCTCAGTCCCGGGGCCTACGAGCAGTACTTC.

The chain couples TRBV9 to TRBJ2-7; D gene ambiguous. V lost 0 bases and J lost 3, with 10 bases in between. CDR1 SGDLS and CDR2 YYNGEE come from the germline V gene. The CDR3 is made up of 14 amino acids. CDR3 sequence (DNA): TGTGCCAGCAGCGTAGAAGTATTTAGCTACGAGCAGTACTTC. It translates to CASSVEVFSYEQYF.

The chain links TRBV7-3 to TRBJ1-1, with no clear D. This CDR3 contains 13 residues. V gave up 4 bases and J gave up 4 bases, with 10 bases separating them. Per germline, CDR1 SGHTA and CDR2 FQGTGA. The chain's CDR3 is CASSSDAGTEAFF. The CDR3 bases are TGTGCCAGCAGCTCCGATGCGGGCACTGAAGCTTTCTTT.

This clone appeared a single time. J is TRBJ2-5 and V is TRBV5-4, with 7 nucleotides matching TRBD2. The V segment lost 3 bases and the J segment 3 bases; nucleotides outside the gene matches: 5. The CDR3 has 14 residues. Germline-derived CDR1 and CDR2 are SGHNT and YYREEE (reference sequence). The CDR3 DNA follows: TGTGCCAGCAGCTCCTTTGGGAGGGAAGAGACCCAGTACTTC. The encoded protein is CASSSFGREETQYF.

This rearrangement joins TRBV5-6 to TRBJ2-7; maybe TRBD1 (6 bases). Trimming left V 7 bases short and J 4 bases short, with 21 bases between. The CDR3 runs 15 residues. CDR1 and CDR2 from the germline V gene are SGHDT and YYEEEE. The CDR3 here is CASGSGPGQWYEQYF. In DNA, the CDR3 is TGTGCCAGCGGCTCAGGACCGGGACAATGGTACGAGCAGTACTTC.

The rearrangement joins TRBV28 to TRBJ1-5; a weak D match, TRBD1 (6 bases). The V end was cut by 4 bases, the J end by 5 bases, with 18 bases between. Germline lookup yields CDR1 MDHEN and CDR2 SYDVKM. The CDR3 has 16 residues. CDR3 in DNA: TGTGCCAGCAGTTCACCCCGGGAACAGGGCCATCAGCCCCAGCATTTT. As protein: CASSSPREQGHQPQHF.

The chain couples TRBV11-3 to TRBJ2-5; 8 bases line up with TRBD2. The J segment lost 3 bases and the V segment lost 6 bases, leaving 0 bases of the junction unmatched. This CDR3 spans 12 amino acids. CDR1 SGHNT and CDR2 YENEEA come from the germline V gene. CDR3 in amino acids: CASSSGKETQYF. Here the CDR3 DNA reads TGTGCCAGCAGTAGCGGGAAAGAGACCCAGTACTTC.

This chain connects TRBV5-8 to TRBJ1-2; D gene ambiguous. This CDR3 region has 15 residues. The germline gives CDR1 SGHTS, CDR2 YDEGEE. V lost 0 bases, J lost 0 bases, and 9 bases lay in between. The CDR3 DNA is TGTGCCAGCAGCTTGGCGGGAGGGACTAACTATGGCTACACCTTC. This translates into CASSLAGGTNYGYTF.

The V and J genes are TRBV11-2 and TRBJ1-3, with a weak D call TRBD1 (5 bases). Per the germline V gene, CDR1 is SGHAT and CDR2 is FQNNGV. The CDR3 runs to 14 residues. V lost 2 bases and J 5 bases, leaving 10 bases between the germline ends. The DNA for the CDR3 is TGTGCCAGCAGCTTAAGTGCAGGGAGAAACACCATATATTTT. As protein: CASSLSAGRNTIYF. The variable domain in full, completed from reference TRBV11-2 and TRBJ1-3, reads EAGVAQSPRYKIIEKRQSVAFWCNPISGHATLYWYQQILGQGPKLLIQFQNNGVVDDSQLPKDRFSAERLKGVDSTLKIQPAKLEDSAVYLCASSLSAGRNTIYFGEGSWLTVV.